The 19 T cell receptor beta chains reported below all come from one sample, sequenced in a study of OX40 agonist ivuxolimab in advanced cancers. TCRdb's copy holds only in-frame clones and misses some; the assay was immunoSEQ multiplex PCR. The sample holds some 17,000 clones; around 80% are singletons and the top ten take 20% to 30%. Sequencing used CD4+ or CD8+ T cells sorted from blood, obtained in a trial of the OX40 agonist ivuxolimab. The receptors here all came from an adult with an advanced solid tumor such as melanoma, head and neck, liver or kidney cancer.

The CDR3 coding sequence is TGTGCCAGCAGCCCCTGGACAGGTTCAGGGAATGAGCAGTTCTTC. It specifies CASSPWTGSGNEQFF. The chain links TRBV9 to TRBJ2-1, with TRBD1 identical over 7 bases. Trimming took 4 bases from V and 7 from J; bases not matched to a gene: 11. CDR3 length equals 15 residues. CDR1 is SGDLS, CDR2 YYNGEE, per germline.

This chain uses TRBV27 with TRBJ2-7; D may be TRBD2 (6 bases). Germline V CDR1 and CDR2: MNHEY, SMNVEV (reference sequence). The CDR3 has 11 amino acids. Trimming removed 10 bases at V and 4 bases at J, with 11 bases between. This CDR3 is CAIRRGYEQYF. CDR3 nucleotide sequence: TGTGCCATAAGACGGGGGTACGAGCAGTACTTC.

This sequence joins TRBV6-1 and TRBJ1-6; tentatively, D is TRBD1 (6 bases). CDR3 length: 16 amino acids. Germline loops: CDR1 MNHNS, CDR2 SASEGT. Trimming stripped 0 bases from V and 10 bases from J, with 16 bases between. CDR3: CASSEAIGGAGSPLHF. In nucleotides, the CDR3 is TGTGCCAGCAGTGAAGCAATCGGGGGCGCCGGGTCACCCCTCCACTTT.

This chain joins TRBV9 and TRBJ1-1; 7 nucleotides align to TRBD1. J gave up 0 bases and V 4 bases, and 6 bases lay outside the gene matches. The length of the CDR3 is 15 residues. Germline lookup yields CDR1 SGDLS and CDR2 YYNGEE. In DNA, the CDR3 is TGTGCCAGCAGCTCAGACAGGGCGGTGAACACTGAAGCTTTCTTT. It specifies CASSSDRAVNTEAFF.

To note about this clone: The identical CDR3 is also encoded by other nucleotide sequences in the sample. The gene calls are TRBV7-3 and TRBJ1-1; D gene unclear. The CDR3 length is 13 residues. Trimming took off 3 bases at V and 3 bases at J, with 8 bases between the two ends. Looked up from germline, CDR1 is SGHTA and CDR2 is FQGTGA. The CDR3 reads CASSFGGDTEAFF. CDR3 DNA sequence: TGTGCCAGCAGCTTCGGAGGAGACACTGAAGCTTTCTTT. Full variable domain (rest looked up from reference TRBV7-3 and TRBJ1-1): GAGVSQTPSNKVTEKGKYVELRCDPISGHTALYWYRQSLGQGPEFLIYFQGTGAADDSGLPNDRFFAVRPEGSVSTLKIQRTERGDSAVYLCASSFGGDTEAFFGQGTRLTVV.

The CDR3 loop reads CASSLGPGHSYNEQFF. Here the CDR3 DNA reads TGTGCCAGCAGCTTAGGCCCAGGGCACTCCTACAATGAGCAGTTCTTC. The chain has TRBV7-2 and TRBJ2-1; tentatively, D is TRBD1 (5 bases). Deletions cut 1 base from V and 0 bases from J, with 10 bases between. Germline V gene sequence: CDR1 SGHTA, CDR2 FQGNSA. The CDR3 is 16 residues long.

The CDR3 DNA reads as TGTGCCAGCAGTACAGGGAGTTCCACTGAAGCTTTCTTT. Protein: CASSTGSSTEAFF. This chain uses TRBV27 with TRBJ1-1; D possibly corresponds to TRBD1 (6 bases). V gave up 5 bases and J gave up 4 bases, with 11 bases separating them. Per the germline V gene, CDR1 is MNHEY and CDR2 is SMNVEV (reference sequence). The CDR3 totals 13 residues.

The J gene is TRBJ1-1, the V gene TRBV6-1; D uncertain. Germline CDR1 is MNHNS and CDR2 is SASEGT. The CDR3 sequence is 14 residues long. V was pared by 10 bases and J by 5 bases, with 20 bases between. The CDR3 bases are TGTGCCATCTCGACACCGACTGGAGGGACTGAAGCTTTCTTT. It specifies CAISTPTGGTEAFF.

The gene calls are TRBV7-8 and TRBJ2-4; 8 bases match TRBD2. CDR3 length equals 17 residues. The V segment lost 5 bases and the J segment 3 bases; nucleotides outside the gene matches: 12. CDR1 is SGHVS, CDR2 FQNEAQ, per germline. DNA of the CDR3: TGTGCCAGCAGCCCACGGGGGGGGGCCGAAGGCAAAAACATTCAGTACTTC. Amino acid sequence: CASSPRGGAEGKNIQYF.

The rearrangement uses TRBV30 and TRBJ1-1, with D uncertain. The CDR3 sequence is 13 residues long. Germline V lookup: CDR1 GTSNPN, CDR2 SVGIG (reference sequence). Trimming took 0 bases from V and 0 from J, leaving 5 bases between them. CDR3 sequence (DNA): TGTGCCTGGAGTGTACTGGTGAACACTGAAGCTTTCTTT. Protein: CAWSVLVNTEAFF.

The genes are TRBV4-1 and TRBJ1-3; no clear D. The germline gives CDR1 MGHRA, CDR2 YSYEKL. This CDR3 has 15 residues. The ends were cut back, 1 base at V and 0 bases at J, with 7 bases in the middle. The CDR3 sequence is CASSQVQVSGNTIYF. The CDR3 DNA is TGCGCCAGCAGCCAAGTGCAGGTCTCTGGAAACACCATATATTTT.

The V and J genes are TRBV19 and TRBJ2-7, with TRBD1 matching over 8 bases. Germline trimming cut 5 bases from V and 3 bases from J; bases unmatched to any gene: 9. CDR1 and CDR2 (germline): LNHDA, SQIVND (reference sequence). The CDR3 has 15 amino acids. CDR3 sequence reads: CASSFYPGQDYEQYF. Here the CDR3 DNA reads TGTGCCAGTAGTTTTTACCCGGGACAGGACTACGAGCAGTACTTC.

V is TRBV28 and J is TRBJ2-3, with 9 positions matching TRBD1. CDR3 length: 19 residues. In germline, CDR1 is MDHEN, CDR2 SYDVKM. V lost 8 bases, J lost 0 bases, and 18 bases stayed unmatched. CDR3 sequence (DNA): TGTGCCAGCGTTCCCCGGGACAGGGTCACCCTCTCTAGCACAGATACGCAGTATTTT. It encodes CASVPRDRVTLSSTDTQYF.

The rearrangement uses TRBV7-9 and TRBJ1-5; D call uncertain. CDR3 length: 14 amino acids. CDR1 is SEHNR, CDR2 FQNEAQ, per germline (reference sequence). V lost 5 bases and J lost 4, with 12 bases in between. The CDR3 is CASSHSSTNQPQHF. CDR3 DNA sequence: TGTGCCAGCAGCCACAGCTCCACGAATCAGCCCCAGCATTTT. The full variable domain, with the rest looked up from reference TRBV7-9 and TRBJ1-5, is DTGVSQNPRHKITKRGQNVTFRCDPISEHNRLYWYRQTLGQGPEFLTYFQNEAQLEKSRLLSDRFSAERPKGSFSTLEIQRTEQGDSAMYLCASSHSSTNQPQHFGDGTRLSIL.

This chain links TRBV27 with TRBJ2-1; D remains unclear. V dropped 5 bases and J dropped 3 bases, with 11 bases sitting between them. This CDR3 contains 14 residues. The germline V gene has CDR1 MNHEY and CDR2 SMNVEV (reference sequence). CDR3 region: CASSPLGSYNEQFF. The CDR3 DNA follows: TGTGCCAGCAGTCCCTTGGGCAGCTACAATGAGCAGTTCTTC.

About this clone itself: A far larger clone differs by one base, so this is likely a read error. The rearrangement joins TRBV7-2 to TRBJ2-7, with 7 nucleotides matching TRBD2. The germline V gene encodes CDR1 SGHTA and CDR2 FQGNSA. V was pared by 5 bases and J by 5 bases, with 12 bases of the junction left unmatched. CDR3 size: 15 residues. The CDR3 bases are TGTGCCAGCAGCCAAGGACTAGTCGGGGTCCACGAGCAGTACTTC. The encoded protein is CASSQGLVGVHEQYF.

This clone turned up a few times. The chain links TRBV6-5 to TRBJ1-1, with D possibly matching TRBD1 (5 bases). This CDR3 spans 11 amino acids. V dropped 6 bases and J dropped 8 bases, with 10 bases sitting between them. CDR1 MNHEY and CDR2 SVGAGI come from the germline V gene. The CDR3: CASRLGDEAFF. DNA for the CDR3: TGTGCCAGCAGATTAGGGGACGAAGCTTTCTTT.

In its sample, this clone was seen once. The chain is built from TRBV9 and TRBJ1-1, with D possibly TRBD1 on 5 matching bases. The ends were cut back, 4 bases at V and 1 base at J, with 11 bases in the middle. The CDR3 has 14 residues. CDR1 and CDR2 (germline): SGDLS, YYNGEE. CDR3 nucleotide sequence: TGTGCCAGCAGCCCTGCCGACAGGAACACTGAAGCTTTCTTT. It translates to CASSPADRNTEAFF. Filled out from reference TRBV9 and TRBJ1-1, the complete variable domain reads DSGVTQTPKHLITATGQRVTLRCSPRSGDLSVYWYQQSLDQGLQFLIQYYNGEERAKGNILERFSAQQFPDLHSELNLSSLELGDSALYFCASSPADRNTEAFFGQGTRLTVV.

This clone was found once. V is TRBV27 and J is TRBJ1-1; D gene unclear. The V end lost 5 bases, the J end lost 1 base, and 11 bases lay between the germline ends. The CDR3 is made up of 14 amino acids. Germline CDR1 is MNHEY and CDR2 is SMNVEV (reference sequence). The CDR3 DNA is TGTGCCAGCAGTCTCCCCGGCCAGAACACTGAAGCTTTCTTT. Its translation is CASSLPGQNTEAFF.